This T cell receptor beta chain was identified in a study of cytotoxic CD8 clonotypes in ibrutinib-treated CLL. The method was immunoSEQ multiplex PCR; TCRdb's version includes in-frame clones alone and lacks a portion of them. The table includes roughly 150,000 clones, about 70% detected once. Germline V CDR1 and CDR2: LNHDA, SQIVND (reference sequence). The CDR3 runs to 18 residues. Trimming took 7 bases from V and 1 from J, leaving 20 bases between them. The source material was PBMCs, sampled after 24 months of ibrutinib treatment. This chain uses TRBV19 with TRBJ2-6; the D is unclear. This receptor was obtained from a human donor with chronic lymphocytic leukemia. The CDR3 nucleotides read TGTGCCAGTACCCCGGGTCGTCCCACTACATCTGGGGCCAACGTCCTGACTTTC. Its translation is CASTPGRPTTSGANVLTF.